A selection of T cell receptor beta chains follows, all from one sample in a study of response to subunit inactivated influenza vaccine. MiXCR, run by TCRdb on the RT-PCR reads, gives a single entry per CDR3 protein. The table has 400,000 to 550,000 distinct CDR3 sequences, 25% seen once; the top ten hold under 2.5%. Source: CD4+ T cells sorted from PBMCs, taken more than 4 days after vaccination. Receptors originate from a man aged 50 to 60 who received an inactivated influenza vaccine. CDR3s include the opening cysteine and the closing phenylalanine or tryptophan. The order of the fields is CDR3 DNA, CDR3 protein, V gene, D gene, J gene, clone size. A D gene is named only where the DNA matches it firmly. Only part of the rows carry a size: once, few, many, or a class if the clone is expanded.

CDR3nt: TGTGCCAGCAGTTATTCCCCCGGATCAGCCAGCTCCTACAATGAGCAGTTCTTC; CDR3aa: CASSYSPGSASSYNEQFF; v_gene: TRBV6-2/TRBV6-3; d_gene: NA; j_gene: TRBJ2-1; abundance: NA
CDR3nt: TGCAGTCAAACTTTAATGGACTGGCAAGAGACCCAGTACTTC; CDR3aa: CSQTLMDWQETQYF; v_gene: TRBV20-1; d_gene: NA; j_gene: TRBJ2-5; abundance: NA
CDR3nt: TGCAGTGCGCCGGGACCAAGAGGAAACATTCAGTACTTC; CDR3aa: CSAPGPRGNIQYF; v_gene: TRBV20-1; d_gene: NA; j_gene: TRBJ2-4; abundance: NA
CDR3nt: TGTGCCAGCAGCTTGGCCTCGTCTAGCGGGGTGGTTTCTAGCACAGATACGCAGTATTTT; CDR3aa: CASSLASSSGVVSSTDTQYF; v_gene: TRBV5-4; d_gene: TRBD2; j_gene: TRBJ2-3; abundance: once
CDR3nt: TGTGCCAGTAAGGAGACCCGACAGGGAAGCAATCAGCCCCAGCATTTT; CDR3aa: CASKETRQGSNQPQHF; v_gene: TRBV7-8; d_gene: TRBD1; j_gene: TRBJ1-5; abundance: few
CDR3nt: TGTGCCAGCAGGGAGACAGGGTCGGGCAATCAGCCCCAGCATTTT; CDR3aa: CASRETGSGNQPQHF; v_gene: TRBV6-2/TRBV6-3; d_gene: TRBD1; j_gene: TRBJ1-5; abundance: NA
CDR3nt: TGTGCCAGCAGAGCGCCCGGACACTTGAACACTGAAGCTTTCTTT; CDR3aa: CASRAPGHLNTEAFF; v_gene: TRBV6-1; d_gene: NA; j_gene: TRBJ1-1; abundance: NA
CDR3nt: TGTGCCAGCAGTCCCACCTTGTTAGGGACCCAGTACTTC; CDR3aa: CASSPTLLGTQYF; v_gene: TRBV28; d_gene: NA; j_gene: TRBJ2-5; abundance: few
CDR3nt: TGCGCCAGCAGCCAAGGCACTGGCTGGGCCCAAAACATTCAGTACTTC; CDR3aa: CASSQGTGWAQNIQYF; v_gene: TRBV4-1; d_gene: NA; j_gene: TRBJ2-4; abundance: NA
CDR3nt: TGTGCCAGCAGCTTCGGGACAGGGGAGACCCAGTACTTC; CDR3aa: CASSFGTGETQYF; v_gene: TRBV5-6; d_gene: TRBD1; j_gene: TRBJ2-5; abundance: few
CDR3nt: TGTGCCAGCAGCCAAGGCGGGGCTAGCGGGGCCCAGTACTTC; CDR3aa: CASSQGGASGAQYF; v_gene: TRBV4-2; d_gene: TRBD2; j_gene: TRBJ2-5; abundance: few
CDR3nt: TGCGCCAGCAGCCAGGGGTACGGTGAGCAGTTCTTC; CDR3aa: CASSQGYGEQFF; v_gene: TRBV4-3; d_gene: NA; j_gene: TRBJ2-1; abundance: few
CDR3nt: TGCAGTGCCCCGGACCCTCGGGGGAACACTGAAGCTTTCTTT; CDR3aa: CSAPDPRGNTEAFF; v_gene: TRBV20-1; d_gene: NA; j_gene: TRBJ1-1; abundance: NA
CDR3nt: TGTGCCAGCAGCAGGGGACTAGCGGCCCAAGAGACCCAGTACTTC; CDR3aa: CASSRGLAAQETQYF; v_gene: TRBV7-9; d_gene: TRBD2; j_gene: TRBJ2-5; abundance: few
CDR3nt: TGCAGTGCTAGAGATATTGGGGACATCTATGGCTACACCTTC; CDR3aa: CSARDIGDIYGYTF; v_gene: TRBV20-1; d_gene: NA; j_gene: TRBJ1-2; abundance: few
CDR3nt: TGCGCCAGCAGCATAGGGGTGAACACTGAAGCTTTCTTT; CDR3aa: CASSIGVNTEAFF; v_gene: TRBV4-1; d_gene: NA; j_gene: TRBJ1-1; abundance: NA
CDR3nt: TGTGCCAGCGGGACTAGCGGGATTGTTTACGAGCAGTACTTC; CDR3aa: CASGTSGIVYEQYF; v_gene: TRBV28; d_gene: TRBD2; j_gene: TRBJ2-7; abundance: NA
CDR3nt: TGTGCCAGCAGCTTAGCCGGGACAGCTCTTAACTATGGCTACACCTTC; CDR3aa: CASSLAGTALNYGYTF; v_gene: TRBV7-2; d_gene: TRBD1; j_gene: TRBJ1-2; abundance: NA
CDR3nt: TGTGCCATCAGTGGTGCCGACAGGGACGAGCAGTACTTC; CDR3aa: CAISGADRDEQYF; v_gene: TRBV10-3; d_gene: TRBD1; j_gene: TRBJ2-7; abundance: few
CDR3nt: TGTGCCATCAGAGGACTAGTCGGCGAGCAGTTCTTC; CDR3aa: CAIRGLVGEQFF; v_gene: TRBV10-3; d_gene: TRBD2; j_gene: TRBJ2-1; abundance: few